A single sample gave rise to the 7 T cell receptor beta chains below, sequenced in a study of identical twins. TCRdb reanalysed the 5' RACE reads using MiXCR and keeps one entry per CDR3 protein. This sample has 650,000 to 750,000 distinct CDR3 sequences, with 20% to 25% found just once. The sample also formed part of further work on T cells expressing NK-cell markers.

Input material: PBMCs. The receptor source for this set is a woman aged 18-29 years in good health.

This chain joins TRBV20-1 and TRBJ2-1; D possibly matches TRBD1 or TRBD2 (5 bases each). Germline assignment: CDR1 DFQATT and CDR2 SNEGSKA (reference sequence). V was trimmed by 4 bases and J by 0 bases, leaving 25 bases between them. This CDR3 is 19 amino acids long. The CDR3 protein is CSANGYTKGRNSSYNEQFF. In DNA, the CDR3 is TGCAGTGCTAACGGGTATACGAAGGGGAGAAACAGCTCCTACAATGAGCAGTTCTTC.

The V gene is TRBV12-5, the J gene TRBJ1-2; the D gene is possibly TRBD1 (5 bases). V was pared by 9 bases and J by 5 bases, with 19 bases between. Per the germline V gene, CDR1 is LGHNT and CDR2 is FRNRAP. CDR3 size: 14 residues. The CDR3 region is CARDRGNREYGYTF. In nucleotides, the CDR3 is TGTGCTAGAGACCGGGGGAATAGAGAGTATGGCTACACCTTC.

J is TRBJ2-1 and V is TRBV5-1, with TRBD2 identical over 13 bases. Germline CDR1 SGHRS, CDR2 YFSETQ. V shed 0 bases, J shed 5 bases, and the junction held 8 bases outside the gene matches. The CDR3 is made up of 18 amino acids. The CDR3 sequence is CASSLGRTSGGPNNEQFF. CDR3 nucleotides: TGCGCCAGCAGCTTGGGGAGGACTAGCGGGGGCCCTAACAATGAGCAGTTCTTC.

This clonotype turned up a few times. The chain employs TRBV6-5 and TRBJ2-2; 7 positions agree with TRBD2. The trim removed 2 bases at V and 0 bases at J, leaving 9 bases unmatched. Germline CDR1 MNHEY, CDR2 SVGAGI. This CDR3 has 18 amino acids. This CDR3 reads CASSYGRETYANTGELFF. The CDR3 DNA reads as TGTGCCAGCAGTTACGGGCGGGAGACCTACGCGAACACCGGGGAGCTGTTTTTT.

This chain joins TRBV6-5 and TRBJ2-5; 8 bases map to TRBD2. This CDR3 is 16 amino acids long. After removal of 2 bases from V and 4 bases from J, the junction contained 9 bases not matched to a gene. The V gene's germline CDR1 is MNHEY and CDR2 SVGAGI. The CDR3 reads CASSYLSGTSGETQYF. The CDR3 DNA is TGTGCCAGCAGTTACCTCTCCGGGACTAGTGGAGAGACCCAGTACTTC.

This clonotype was found many times. The gene calls are TRBV20-1 and TRBJ2-5, with TRBD1 identical over 8 bases. Germline CDR1 reads DFQATT; CDR2 reads SNEGSKA (reference sequence). The length of the CDR3 is 13 residues. J gave up 3 bases and V 4 bases, and 4 bases lay outside the gene matches. The CDR3 nucleotides are TGCAGTGCTACCGGGACAGGAAAAGAGACCCAGTACTTC. Protein product: CSATGTGKETQYF.

This clonotype was seen many times. The chain recombines TRBV3-1 with TRBJ2-5, with a possible D match to TRBD2 (5 bases). Germline lookup yields CDR1 LGHDT and CDR2 YNNKEL (reference sequence). Trimming removed 1 base from V and 5 bases from J, with 11 bases in between. The CDR3 loop spans 14 amino acids. CDR3 region: CASSQARGRETQYF. DNA for the CDR3: TGTGCCAGCAGCCAAGCAAGAGGGCGGGAGACCCAGTACTTC.